Included here is one T cell receptor (beta chain) sequence, with context. As handled by the study authors: Estimation of nucleated cell counts was performed using reference gene primer amplification. The protocol was immunoSEQ multiplex PCR, while the TCRdb copy is restricted to in-frame clones and leaves out a portion. Clone size and the V and J calls come from that table; the DNA yielded D and trimming. This table holds about 98,000 clones, roughly 82% found once. This entry comes from a study of blood T cell repertoires in COVID-19. About the study: From the United States, Italy and Spain came samples of acute and convalescent COVID-19. Sources were T cells, B-cell-depleted T cells, or PBMCs; the material itself was cDNA or gDNA.

This CDR3 region has 14 residues. Trimming took 3 bases from V and 10 from J, leaving 17 bases between them. Germline CDR1 is SGHDT and CDR2 is YYEEEE. The J gene is TRBJ2-1, the V gene TRBV5-6; possibly TRBD1 for D (5 bases). Material for sequencing was peripheral blood. The source is a man in his sixties or seventies with active or convalescent COVID-19. The DNA for the CDR3 is TGTGCCAGCAGCTACCTTAGGCTATCAGGGGAGCAGTTCTTC. Encoded protein: CASSYLRLSGEQFF.